Presented here are 18 T cell receptor beta chains from one specimen sequenced in a study of blood T cell repertoires in COVID-19. Using immunoSEQ multiplex PCR, the repertoire was profiled, and TCRdb retains in-frame clones only, with some absent. The table includes about 210,000 clones, 92% detected once. Material for sequencing was peripheral blood. The receptors originated from a man aged 30 to 39 with acute or convalescent COVID-19.

V usage is TRBV5-1 and J usage is TRBJ1-6; perhaps TRBD1 as D (5 bases). V dropped 4 bases and J dropped 0 bases, with 23 bases sitting between them. Germline V gene lookup returns CDR1 SGHRS and CDR2 YFSETQ. The CDR3 sequence is 20 residues long. The CDR3 reads CASSPGSRDSFSSYNSPLHF. DNA of the CDR3: TGCGCCAGCAGCCCTGGCAGCCGGGACTCTTTTAGCTCCTATAATTCACCCCTCCACTTT.

The V call is TRBV5-8, the J call TRBJ2-1, with TRBD1 matching over 11 bases. CDR3 size: 15 residues. V lost 7 bases to trimming and J lost 13 bases; unmatched junction nucleotides: 16. Germline V gene data show CDR1 as SGHTS and CDR2 as YDEGEE. CDR3 sequence (DNA): TGTGCCAGCCGCATTCCCGGGACAGGGGGTTTCGAACAGTTCTTC. Its protein product is CASRIPGTGGFEQFF.

V usage is TRBV7-3 and J usage is TRBJ2-1; 9 nucleotides agree with TRBD2. This CDR3 contains 14 residues. Trimming at V came to 1 base and at J to 9 bases, leaving 4 bases not matched to a gene. CDR1 is SGHTA and CDR2 is FQGTGA in the germline V gene. The CDR3 here is CASSLSPAGGEQFF. Here the CDR3 DNA reads TGTGCCAGCAGCTTAAGCCCAGCGGGAGGTGAGCAGTTCTTC.

This clone was counted a single time. V usage is TRBV6-4 and J usage is TRBJ2-1, with 11 bases that match TRBD2. After removal of 7 bases from V and 8 bases from J, the junction contained 10 bases not matched to a gene. CDR1 is MRHNA, CDR2 SNTAGT, per germline. CDR3 length equals 15 residues. CDR3 sequence: CASTSVAGGIDEQFF. The CDR3 DNA is TGTGCCAGCACATCAGTAGCGGGAGGGATAGATGAGCAGTTCTTC.

In this sample, this clone turned up once. This chain links TRBV30 with TRBJ2-1, with 10 bases that match TRBD1. The CDR3 totals 15 residues. V dropped 3 bases and J dropped 8; count of bases not matched to a gene: 10. Germline V gene data show CDR1 as GTSNPN and CDR2 as SVGIG (reference sequence). The CDR3 protein is CAWRGLRTGGYEQFF. The CDR3 DNA is TGTGCCTGGAGGGGCCTACGGACAGGGGGATATGAGCAGTTCTTC.

This chain joins TRBV10-3 and TRBJ2-7; 7 positions agree with TRBD1. V gave up 2 bases and J gave up 3 bases; unmatched junction bases: 7. From germline, CDR1 is ENHRY and CDR2 SYGVKD. The CDR3 has 15 residues. The CDR3 DNA reads TGTGCCATCAGTGAGAGAGTAGGGGGCGGCTACGAGCAGTACTTC. It encodes CAISERVGGGYEQYF.

The chain is built from TRBV5-1 and TRBJ2-2; 7 nucleotides match TRBD1. V lost 5 bases and J lost 2; bases outside the gene matches: 3. The CDR3 runs to 14 residues. Germline values: CDR1 SGHRS, CDR2 YFSETQ. CDR3 bases: TGCGCCAGCAGACGACAGGGCAACACCGGGGAGCTGTTTTTT. Amino acid sequence: CASRRQGNTGELFF.

This clone appeared a single time. This rearrangement joins TRBV7-9 to TRBJ2-3, with a tentative D call TRBD2 (6 bases). Germline assignment: CDR1 SEHNR and CDR2 FQNEAQ (reference sequence). This CDR3 is 13 amino acids long. V gave up 0 bases and J gave up 5 bases, with 6 bases separating them. The DNA of the CDR3 is TGTGCCAGCAGCTTAGCGGGGGGAGATACGCAGTATTTT. Translated, it gives CASSLAGGDTQYF.

The chain has TRBV30 and TRBJ2-7; D is perhaps TRBD2 (5 bases). Per the germline V gene, CDR1 is GTSNPN and CDR2 is SVGIG (reference sequence). The CDR3 runs to 13 residues. Trimming shortened V by 0 bases and J by 4 bases, and 10 bases separated the two germline ends. The CDR3 DNA reads TGTGCCTGGAGTGTAAAGAGAGGGTACGAGCAGTACTTC. Translating gives CAWSVKRGYEQYF.

This rearrangement joins TRBV19 to TRBJ2-3, with D uncertain. V lost 6 bases, J lost 3 bases, and 10 bases lay in between. The V gene's germline CDR1 is LNHDA and CDR2 SQIVND (reference sequence). The CDR3 is 13 residues long. CDR3 amino acids: CASSLYMTDTQYF. Written as DNA, the CDR3 is TGTGCCAGTAGCCTATATATGACAGATACGCAGTATTTT.

The genes are TRBV7-3 and TRBJ1-1, with 8 bases matching TRBD1. Losses at the gene ends were 2 bases for V and 9 bases for J; bases not matched to a gene: 14. The CDR3 has 16 residues. The germline gives CDR1 SGHTA, CDR2 FQGTGA. The CDR3 DNA follows: TGTGCCAGCAGCTTAGCCCCTCCAGGGACAGGTTCTAAAGCTTTCTTT. Translating gives CASSLAPPGTGSKAFF.

The V and J genes are TRBV27 and TRBJ2-7; tentatively, D is TRBD1 (6 bases). CDR3 size: 15 residues. Trimming stripped 6 bases from V and 0 bases from J, with 15 bases between. Germline assignment: CDR1 MNHEY and CDR2 SMNVEV (reference sequence). Here the CDR3 DNA reads TGTGCCAGCAGGAATACAGGGATAGTCTCCTACGAGCAGTACTTC. This codes for CASRNTGIVSYEQYF.

This clone was seen only a few times. The genes are TRBV28 and TRBJ1-1; TRBD1 might be the D (5 bases). CDR3 length: 12 amino acids. The germline V gene has CDR1 MDHEN and CDR2 SYDVKM. V dropped 6 bases and J dropped 10 bases, with 15 bases sitting between them. The DNA of the CDR3 is TGTGCCAGCAGCCTTACCAGGGTAAGAGCTTTCTTT. Translated: CASSLTRVRAFF.

The chain is built from TRBV29-1 and TRBJ2-1, with D possibly being TRBD2 (5 bases). The CDR3 has 11 amino acids. V lost 7 bases to trimming and J lost 10 bases, with 14 bases between them. CDR1 SQVTM and CDR2 ANQGSEA come from the germline V gene. The CDR3 reads CSARRSTEQFF. The CDR3 DNA sequence: TGCAGCGCCCGGAGGAGCACGGAGCAGTTCTTC.

This chain uses TRBV27 with TRBJ1-6, with 8 bases identical to TRBD1. Per germline, CDR1 MNHEY and CDR2 SMNVEV (reference sequence). Germline trimming cut 6 bases from V and 6 bases from J; bases unmatched to any gene: 10. The CDR3 sequence is 16 residues long. The CDR3 DNA sequence: TGTGCCAGCAGCGACCCAGGGGGCCCGACTAATTCACCCCTCCACTTT. This gives the protein CASSDPGGPTNSPLHF.

The chain carries TRBV28 and TRBJ2-2; 7 bases agree with TRBD1. The CDR3 is made up of 17 amino acids. The trim removed 2 bases at V and 0 bases at J, leaving 6 bases unmatched. CDR1 and CDR2 (germline): MDHEN, SYDVKM. The CDR3 nucleotides read TGTGCCAGCAGTTTACAGGCCGGGACAGCGAACACCGGGGAGCTGTTTTTT. Translated, it gives CASSLQAGTANTGELFF.

This chain uses TRBV19 with TRBJ2-3; 13 bases align to TRBD2. The CDR3 has 15 amino acids. Losses at the gene ends were 6 bases for V and 6 bases for J; bases not matched to a gene: 6. Germline V lookup: CDR1 LNHDA, CDR2 SQIVND (reference sequence). This CDR3 reads CASSELAGGPDTQYF. Here the CDR3 DNA reads TGTGCCAGTAGCGAACTAGCGGGAGGGCCCGATACGCAGTATTTT.

The CDR3: CASSLGLAGGTETQYF. CDR3 bases: TGCGCCAGCAGTCTTGGACTAGCGGGGGGGACGGAGACCCAGTACTTC. The chain couples TRBV5-1 to TRBJ2-5, with TRBD2 identical over 15 bases. The CDR3 covers 16 residues. The V gene's germline CDR1 is SGHRS and CDR2 YFSETQ. J was trimmed by 5 bases and V by 5 bases; bases with no gene match: 7.